This T cell receptor beta chain was identified in a study of cytomegalovirus exposure and HLA in healthy donors. There are 18 residues in the CDR3. The germline gives CDR1 MNHEY, CDR2 SMNVEV (reference sequence). V lost 8 bases and J lost 2, with 25 bases in between. PCR primers comprised 60 Vbeta and 13 Jbeta primers. The repertoire was sequenced with immunoSEQ multiplex PCR; TCRdb's copy has only in-frame clones and lacks some. The data show over 200,000 clones, 70% to 90% seen once. This sequence originates from a human donor in good health. Sequencing used PBMCs. The V and J genes are TRBV27 and TRBJ2-1; tentatively, D is TRBD2 (6 bases). CDR3 sequence: CASHSGQSAQFTYNEQFF. In nucleotides, the CDR3 is TGTGCCAGCCACAGCGGGCAATCCGCTCAGTTTACCTACAATGAGCAGTTCTTC.